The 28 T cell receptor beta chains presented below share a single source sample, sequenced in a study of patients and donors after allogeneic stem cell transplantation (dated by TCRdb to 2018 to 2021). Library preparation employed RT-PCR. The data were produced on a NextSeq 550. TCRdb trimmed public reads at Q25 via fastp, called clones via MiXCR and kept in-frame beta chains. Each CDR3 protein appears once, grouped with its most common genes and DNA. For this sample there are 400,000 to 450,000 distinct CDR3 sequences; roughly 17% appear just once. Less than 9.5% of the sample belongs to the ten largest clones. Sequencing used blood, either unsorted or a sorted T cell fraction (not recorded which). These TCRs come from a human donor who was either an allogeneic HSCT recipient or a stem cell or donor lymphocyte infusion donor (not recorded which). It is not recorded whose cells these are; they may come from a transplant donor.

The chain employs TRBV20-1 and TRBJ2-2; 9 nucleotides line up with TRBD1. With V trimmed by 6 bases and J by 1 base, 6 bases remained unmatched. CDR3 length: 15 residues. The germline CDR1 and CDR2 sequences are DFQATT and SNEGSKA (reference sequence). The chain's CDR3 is CSARTGGVNTGELFF. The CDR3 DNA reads TGCAGTGCCCGTACAGGGGGCGTGAACACCGGGGAGCTGTTTTTT.

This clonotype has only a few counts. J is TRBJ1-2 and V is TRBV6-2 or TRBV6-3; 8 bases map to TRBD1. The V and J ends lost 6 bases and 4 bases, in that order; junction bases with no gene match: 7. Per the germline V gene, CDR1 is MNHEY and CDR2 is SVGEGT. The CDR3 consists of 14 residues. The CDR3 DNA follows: TGTGCCAGCAGACGACAGGGGCCTTCCTATGGCTACACCTTC. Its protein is CASRRQGPSYGYTF.

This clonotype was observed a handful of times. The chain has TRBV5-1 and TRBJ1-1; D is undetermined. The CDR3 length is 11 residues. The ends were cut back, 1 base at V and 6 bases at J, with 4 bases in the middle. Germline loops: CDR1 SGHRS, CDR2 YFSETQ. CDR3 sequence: CASSLYAEAFF. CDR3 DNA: TGCGCCAGCAGCTTGTACGCTGAAGCTTTCTTT.

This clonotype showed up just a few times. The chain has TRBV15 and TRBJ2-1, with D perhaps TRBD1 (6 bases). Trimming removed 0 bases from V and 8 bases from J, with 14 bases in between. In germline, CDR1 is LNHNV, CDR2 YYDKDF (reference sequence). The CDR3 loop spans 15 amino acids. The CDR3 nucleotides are TGTGCCACCAGCAGAGATGGGTACAGGGCCGATGAGCAGTTCTTC. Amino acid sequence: CATSRDGYRADEQFF.

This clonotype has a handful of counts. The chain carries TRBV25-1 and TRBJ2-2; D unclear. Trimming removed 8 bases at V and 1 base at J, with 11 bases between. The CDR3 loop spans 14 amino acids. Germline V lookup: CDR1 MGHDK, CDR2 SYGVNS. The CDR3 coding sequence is TGTGCCAGCCTTCGGACGGAGAACACCGGGGAGCTGTTTTTT. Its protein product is CASLRTENTGELFF.

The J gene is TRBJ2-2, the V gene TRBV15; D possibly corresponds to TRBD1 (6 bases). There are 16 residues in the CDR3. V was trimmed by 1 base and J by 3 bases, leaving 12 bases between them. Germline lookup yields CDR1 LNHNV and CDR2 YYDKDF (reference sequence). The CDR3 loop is CATSRVQGPDTGELFF. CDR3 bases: TGTGCCACCAGCAGAGTCCAGGGGCCTGACACCGGGGAGCTGTTTTTT. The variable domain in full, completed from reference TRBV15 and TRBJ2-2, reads DAMVIQNPRYQVTQFGKPVTLSCSQTLNHNVMYWYQQKSSQAPKLLFHYYDKDFNNEADTPDNFQSRRPNTSFCFLDIRSPGLGDTAMYLCATSRVQGPDTGELFFGEGSRLTVL.

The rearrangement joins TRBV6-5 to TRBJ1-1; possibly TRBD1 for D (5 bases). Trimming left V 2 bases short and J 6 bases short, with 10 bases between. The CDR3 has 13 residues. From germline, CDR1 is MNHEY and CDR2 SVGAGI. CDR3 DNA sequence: TGTGCCAGCAGTTACAGGGGTTTGGCTGAAGCTTTCTTT. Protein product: CASSYRGLAEAFF.

CDR3 DNA sequence: TGCAGTGCTATGGGGGGGACAGGGAAAAATCAGCCCCAGCATTTT. It is translated as CSAMGGTGKNQPQHF. The chain carries TRBV20-1 and TRBJ1-5; 9 bases align to TRBD1. The CDR3 extends over 15 amino acids. Trimming cost V 4 bases and J 4 bases; bases outside gene matches: 8. Germline V gene data show CDR1 as DFQATT and CDR2 as SNEGSKA (reference sequence).

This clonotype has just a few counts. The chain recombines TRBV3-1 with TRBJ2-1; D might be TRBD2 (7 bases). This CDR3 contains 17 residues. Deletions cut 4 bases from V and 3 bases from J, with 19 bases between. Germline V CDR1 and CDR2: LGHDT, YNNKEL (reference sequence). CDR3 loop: CASSPRWGGGFYNEQFF. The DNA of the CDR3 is TGTGCCAGCAGCCCACGGTGGGGAGGGGGTTTCTACAATGAGCAGTTCTTC.

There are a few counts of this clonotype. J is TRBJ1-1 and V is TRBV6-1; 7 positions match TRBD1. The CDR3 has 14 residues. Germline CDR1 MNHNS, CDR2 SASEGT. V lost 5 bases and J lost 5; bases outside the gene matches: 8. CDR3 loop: CASSPTGFGTEAFF. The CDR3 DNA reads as TGTGCCAGCAGTCCGACAGGGTTTGGGACTGAAGCTTTCTTT.

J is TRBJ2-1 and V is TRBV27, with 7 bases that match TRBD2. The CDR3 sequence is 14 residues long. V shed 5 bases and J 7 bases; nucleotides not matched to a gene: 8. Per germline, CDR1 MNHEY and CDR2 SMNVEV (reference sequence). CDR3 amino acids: CASSTASGRNEQFF. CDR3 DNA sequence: TGTGCCAGCAGTACGGCTAGCGGTAGGAATGAGCAGTTCTTC.

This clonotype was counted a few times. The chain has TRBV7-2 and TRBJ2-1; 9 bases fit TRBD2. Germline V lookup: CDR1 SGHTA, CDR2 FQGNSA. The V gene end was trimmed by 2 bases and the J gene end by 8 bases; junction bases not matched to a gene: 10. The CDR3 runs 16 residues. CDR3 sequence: CASSLKHGGGGYEQFF. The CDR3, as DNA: TGTGCCAGCAGCTTAAAGCATGGCGGGGGGGGCTATGAGCAGTTCTTC. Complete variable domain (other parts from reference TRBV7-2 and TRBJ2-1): GAGVSQSPSNKVTEKGKDVELRCDPISGHTALYWYRQSLGQGLEFLIYFQGNSAPDKSGLPSDRFSAERTGGSVSTLTIQRTQQEDSAVYLCASSLKHGGGGYEQFFGPGTRLTVL.

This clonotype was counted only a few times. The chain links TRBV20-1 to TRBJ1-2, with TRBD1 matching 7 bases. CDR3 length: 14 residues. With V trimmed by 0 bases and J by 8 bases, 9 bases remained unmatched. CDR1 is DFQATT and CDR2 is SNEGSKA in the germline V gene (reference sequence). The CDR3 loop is CSARDPRRGHGYTF. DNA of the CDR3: TGCAGTGCTAGAGACCCGAGGAGGGGGCACGGCTACACCTTC.

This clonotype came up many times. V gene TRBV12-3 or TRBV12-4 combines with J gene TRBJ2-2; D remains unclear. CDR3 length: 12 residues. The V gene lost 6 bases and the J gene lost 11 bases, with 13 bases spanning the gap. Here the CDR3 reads CASSPPSLELFF. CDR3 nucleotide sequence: TGTGCCAGCAGCCCGCCGTCTTTAGAGCTGTTTTTT.

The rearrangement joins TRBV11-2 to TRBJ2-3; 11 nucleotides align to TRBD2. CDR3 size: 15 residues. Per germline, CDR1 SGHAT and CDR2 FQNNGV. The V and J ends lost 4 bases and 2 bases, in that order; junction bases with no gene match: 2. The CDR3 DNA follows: TGTGCCAGCAGCTCTAGCGGGGGGTCCACAGATACGCAGTATTTT. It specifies CASSSSGGSTDTQYF.

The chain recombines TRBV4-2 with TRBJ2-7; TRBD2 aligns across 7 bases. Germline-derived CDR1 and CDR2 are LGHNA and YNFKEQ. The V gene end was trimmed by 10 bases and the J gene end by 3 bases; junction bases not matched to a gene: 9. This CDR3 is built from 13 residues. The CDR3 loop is CATGGSRRYEQYF. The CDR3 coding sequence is TGTGCCACTGGCGGGAGCCGACGCTACGAGCAGTACTTC.

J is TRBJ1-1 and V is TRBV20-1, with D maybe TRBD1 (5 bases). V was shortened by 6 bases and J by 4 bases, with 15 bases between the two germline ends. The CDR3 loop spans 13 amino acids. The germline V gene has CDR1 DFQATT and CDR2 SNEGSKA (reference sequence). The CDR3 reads CSAGGGFGTEAFF. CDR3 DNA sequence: TGCAGTGCGGGGGGGGGATTCGGCACTGAAGCTTTCTTT.

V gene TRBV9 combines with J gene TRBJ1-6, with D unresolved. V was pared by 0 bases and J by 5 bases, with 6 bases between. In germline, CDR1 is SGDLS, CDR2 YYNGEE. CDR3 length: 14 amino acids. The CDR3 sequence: CASSVEGHNSPLHF. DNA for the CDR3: TGTGCCAGCAGCGTAGAAGGGCATAATTCACCCCTCCACTTT.

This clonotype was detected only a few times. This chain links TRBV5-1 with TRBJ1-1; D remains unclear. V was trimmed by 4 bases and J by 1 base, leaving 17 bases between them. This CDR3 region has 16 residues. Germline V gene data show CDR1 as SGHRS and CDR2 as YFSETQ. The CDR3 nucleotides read TGCGCCAGCAGCCTGGAGGGTGGGATTTGGAACACTGAAGCTTTCTTT. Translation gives CASSLEGGIWNTEAFF.

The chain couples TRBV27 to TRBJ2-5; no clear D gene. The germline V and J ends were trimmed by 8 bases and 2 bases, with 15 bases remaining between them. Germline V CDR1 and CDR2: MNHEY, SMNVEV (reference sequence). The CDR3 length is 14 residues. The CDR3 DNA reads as TGTGCCAGCGCCGGACGTAAGCGACAAGAGACCCAGTACTTC. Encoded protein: CASAGRKRQETQYF.

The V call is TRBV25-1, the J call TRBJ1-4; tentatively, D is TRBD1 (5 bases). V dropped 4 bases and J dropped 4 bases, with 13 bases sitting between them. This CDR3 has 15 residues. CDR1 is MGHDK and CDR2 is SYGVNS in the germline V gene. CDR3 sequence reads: CASSVGAGFNEKLFF. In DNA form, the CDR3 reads TGTGCCAGCAGTGTAGGGGCAGGTTTTAATGAAAAACTGTTTTTT. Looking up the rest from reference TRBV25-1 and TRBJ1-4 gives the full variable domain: EADIYQTPRYLVIGTGKKITLECSQTMGHDKMYWYQQDPGMELHLIHYSYGVNSTEKGDLSSESTVSRIRTEHFPLTLESARPSHTSQYLCASSVGAGFNEKLFFGSGTQLSVL.

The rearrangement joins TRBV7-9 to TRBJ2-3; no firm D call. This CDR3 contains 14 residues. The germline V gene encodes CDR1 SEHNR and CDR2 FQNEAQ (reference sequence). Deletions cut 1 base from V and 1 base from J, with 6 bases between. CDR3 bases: TGTGCCAGCAGCTTAGACTACCGCACAGATACGCAGTATTTT. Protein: CASSLDYRTDTQYF.

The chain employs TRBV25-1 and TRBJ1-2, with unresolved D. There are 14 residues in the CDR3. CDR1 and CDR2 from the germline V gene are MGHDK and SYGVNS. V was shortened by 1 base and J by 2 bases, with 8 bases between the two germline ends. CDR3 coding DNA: TGTGCCAGCAGTGAATTGGTGGAGAACTATGGCTACACCTTC. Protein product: CASSELVENYGYTF.

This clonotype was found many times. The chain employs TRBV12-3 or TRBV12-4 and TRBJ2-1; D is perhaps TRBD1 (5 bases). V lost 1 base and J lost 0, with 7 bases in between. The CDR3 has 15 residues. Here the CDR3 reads CASSLDRSSYNEQFF. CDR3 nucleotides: TGTGCCAGCAGTTTAGACAGGAGCTCCTACAATGAGCAGTTCTTC.

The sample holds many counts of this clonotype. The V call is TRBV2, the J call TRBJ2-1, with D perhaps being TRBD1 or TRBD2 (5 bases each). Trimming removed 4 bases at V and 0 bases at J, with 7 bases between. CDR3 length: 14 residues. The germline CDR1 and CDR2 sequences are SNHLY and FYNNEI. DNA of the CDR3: TGTGCCAGCAGTGGGGGGAGCTCCTACAATGAGCAGTTCTTC. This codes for CASSGGSSYNEQFF.

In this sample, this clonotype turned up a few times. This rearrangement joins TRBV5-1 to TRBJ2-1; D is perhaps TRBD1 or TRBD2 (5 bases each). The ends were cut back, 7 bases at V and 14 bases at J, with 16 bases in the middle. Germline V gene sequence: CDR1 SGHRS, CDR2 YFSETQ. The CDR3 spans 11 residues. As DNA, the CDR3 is TGCGCCAGCGTAGGGGACCTCGAGGAGTTCTTC. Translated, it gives CASVGDLEEFF.

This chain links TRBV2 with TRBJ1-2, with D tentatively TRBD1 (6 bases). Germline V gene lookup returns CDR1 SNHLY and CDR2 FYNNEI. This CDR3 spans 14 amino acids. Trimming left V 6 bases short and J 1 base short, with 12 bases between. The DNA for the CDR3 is TGTGCCAGCAGCCGGGACAATGATAACTATGGCTACACCTTC. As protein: CASSRDNDNYGYTF.

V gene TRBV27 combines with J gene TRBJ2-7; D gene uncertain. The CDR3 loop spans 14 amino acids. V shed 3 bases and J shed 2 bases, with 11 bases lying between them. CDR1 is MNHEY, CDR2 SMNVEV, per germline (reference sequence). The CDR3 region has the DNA TGTGCCAGCAGTTTGGGTGGCGTCCCCTACGAGCAGTACTTC. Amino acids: CASSLGGVPYEQYF.